This TCR beta chain was identified in a study of blood T cell repertoires in COVID-19. Overall study: Nucleic acid was either cDNA or gDNA, and it came from T cells, B-cell-depleted T cells, or PBMCs.

The ends were cut back, 5 bases at V and 2 bases at J, with 14 bases in the middle. The germline V gene has CDR1 LNHDA and CDR2 SQIVND (reference sequence). This CDR3 region has 15 residues. Assay used: immunoSEQ multiplex PCR; TCRdb lists only in-frame clones, some missing. The table includes tens of thousands of clones, 80% to 85% detected once. The sequencing input was peripheral blood. The clonotype originates from a man aged 25-45 years with COVID-19, enrolled during active disease. This chain links TRBV19 with TRBJ2-3; no definite D call. The DNA of the CDR3 is TGTGCCAGTAGTGCCCTCACTACCCTCACAGATACGCAGTATTTT. Residues: CASSALTTLTDTQYF.